These 3 T cell receptor beta chains share one sample of origin, sequenced in a study of OX40 agonist ivuxolimab in advanced cancers. Clones were sequenced by immunoSEQ multiplex PCR, and TCRdb holds only the in-frame ones, with some missing. This sample carries fewer than 90,000 clones, 85% to 90% of them seen once, and the ten largest clones take approximately 2.3%. The material sequenced was CD4+ or CD8+ T cells sorted from blood, taken in a trial of the OX40 agonist ivuxolimab. The source of these receptors is an adult with an advanced solid tumor such as melanoma, head and neck, liver or kidney cancer.

This sequence joins TRBV4-3 and TRBJ2-1; D is undetermined. The CDR3 runs to 17 residues. Germline CDR1 reads LGHNA; CDR2 reads YSLEER. The V and J ends lost 0 bases and 2 bases respectively, with 14 bases between them. This chain's CDR3 is CASSQDWLMGTYNEQFF. The CDR3, as DNA: TGCGCCAGCAGCCAAGATTGGTTAATGGGGACCTACAATGAGCAGTTCTTC.

The chain is built from TRBV5-1 and TRBJ2-6; 10 nucleotides align to TRBD2. CDR1 SGHRS and CDR2 YFSETQ come from the germline V gene. With V trimmed by 1 base and J by 4 bases, 8 bases remained unmatched. This CDR3 is 18 amino acids long. CDR3 amino acids: CASSLFSSGRTGANVLTF. The CDR3 DNA reads TGCGCCAGCAGCTTGTTTTCTAGCGGGAGAACCGGGGCCAACGTCCTGACTTTC.

V and J are TRBV28 and TRBJ2-7; D ambiguous. Germline CDR1 reads MDHEN; CDR2 reads SYDVKM. The V and J ends lost 6 bases and 1 base respectively, with 4 bases between them. This CDR3 comprises 11 residues. The CDR3 DNA follows: TGTGCCAGCAGGACATCCTACGAGCAGTACTTC. Translation gives CASRTSYEQYF.